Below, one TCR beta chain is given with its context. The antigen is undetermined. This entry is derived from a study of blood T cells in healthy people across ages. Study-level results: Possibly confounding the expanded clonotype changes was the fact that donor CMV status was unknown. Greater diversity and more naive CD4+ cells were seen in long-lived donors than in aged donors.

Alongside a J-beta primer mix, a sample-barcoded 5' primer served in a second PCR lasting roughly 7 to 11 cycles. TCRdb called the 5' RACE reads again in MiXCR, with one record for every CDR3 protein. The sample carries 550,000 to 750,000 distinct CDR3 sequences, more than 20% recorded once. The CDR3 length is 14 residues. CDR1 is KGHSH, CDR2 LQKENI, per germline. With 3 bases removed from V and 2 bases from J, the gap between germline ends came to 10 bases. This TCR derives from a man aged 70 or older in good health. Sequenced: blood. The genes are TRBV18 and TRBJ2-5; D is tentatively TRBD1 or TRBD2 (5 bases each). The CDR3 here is CASSPGTEQETQYF. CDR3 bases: TGTGCCAGCTCACCTGGGACCGAACAAGAGACCCAGTACTTC.